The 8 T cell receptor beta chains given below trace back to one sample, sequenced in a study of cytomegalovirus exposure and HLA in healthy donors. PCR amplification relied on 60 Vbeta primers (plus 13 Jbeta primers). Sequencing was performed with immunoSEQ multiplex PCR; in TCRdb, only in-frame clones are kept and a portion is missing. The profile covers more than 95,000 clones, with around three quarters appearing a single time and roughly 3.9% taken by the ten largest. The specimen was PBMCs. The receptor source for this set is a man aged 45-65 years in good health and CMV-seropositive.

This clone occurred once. CDR3 amino acids: CASSYSGSSYNEQFF. In DNA form, the CDR3 reads TGTGCCAGCTCATATAGCGGGAGCTCCTACAATGAGCAGTTCTTC. The chain combines TRBV18 with TRBJ2-1, with 9 bases fitting TRBD2. This CDR3 is built from 15 residues. Unmatched junction bases numbered 2, after V lost 5 bases and J lost 0 bases. Per the germline V gene, CDR1 is KGHSH and CDR2 is LQKENI.

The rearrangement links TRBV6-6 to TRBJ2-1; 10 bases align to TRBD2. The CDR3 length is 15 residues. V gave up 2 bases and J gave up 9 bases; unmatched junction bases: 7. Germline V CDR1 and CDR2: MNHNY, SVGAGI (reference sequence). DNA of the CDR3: TGTGCCAGCAGTTACGACGCTAGCGGGAGCAGTGAGCAGTTCTTC. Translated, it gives CASSYDASGSSEQFF.

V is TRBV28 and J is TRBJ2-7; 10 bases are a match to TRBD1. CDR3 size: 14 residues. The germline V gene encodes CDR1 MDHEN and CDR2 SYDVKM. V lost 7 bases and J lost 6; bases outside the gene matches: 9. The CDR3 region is CASIKGDRGGEQYF. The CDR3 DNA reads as TGTGCCAGCATCAAGGGGGACAGGGGTGGCGAGCAGTACTTC.

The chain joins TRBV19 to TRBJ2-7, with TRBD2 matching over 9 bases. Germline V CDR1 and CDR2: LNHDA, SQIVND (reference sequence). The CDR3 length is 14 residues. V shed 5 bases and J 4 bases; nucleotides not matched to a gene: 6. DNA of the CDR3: TGTGCCAGTAGTTTGCGGGAGGGCGAGTACGAGCAGTACTTC. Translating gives CASSLREGEYEQYF.

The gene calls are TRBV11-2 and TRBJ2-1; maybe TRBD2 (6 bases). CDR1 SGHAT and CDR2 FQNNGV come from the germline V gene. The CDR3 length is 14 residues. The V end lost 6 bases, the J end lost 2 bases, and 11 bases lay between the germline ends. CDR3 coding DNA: TGTGCCAGCAGACTAGCTGACGCCTACAATGAGCAGTTCTTC. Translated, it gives CASRLADAYNEQFF.

The DNA for the CDR3 is TGTGCCTGGAGCGGGACAGGGTTAGCCTACGAGCAGTACTTC. Amino acids: CAWSGTGLAYEQYF. The chain links TRBV30 to TRBJ2-7, with 9 bases fitting TRBD1. The CDR3 runs 14 residues. Germline CDR1 is GTSNPN and CDR2 is SVGIG (reference sequence). The J segment lost 2 bases and the V segment lost 3 bases, leaving 5 bases of the junction unmatched.

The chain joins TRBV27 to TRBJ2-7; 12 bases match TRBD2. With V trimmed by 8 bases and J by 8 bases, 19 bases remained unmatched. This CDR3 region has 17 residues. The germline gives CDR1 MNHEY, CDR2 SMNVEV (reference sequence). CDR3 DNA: TGTGCCAGCTTAGGCCAACTAGCGGGAGGCCGGGTGATGAAGCAGTACTTC. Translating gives CASLGQLAGGRVMKQYF.

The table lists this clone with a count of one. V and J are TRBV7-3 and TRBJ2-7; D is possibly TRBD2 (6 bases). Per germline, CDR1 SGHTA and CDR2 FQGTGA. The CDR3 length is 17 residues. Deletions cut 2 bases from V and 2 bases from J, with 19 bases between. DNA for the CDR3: TGTGCCAGCAGCTTAGTCCCTCTGGGCGGGAACACCTACGAGCAGTACTTC. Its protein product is CASSLVPLGGNTYEQYF.